This T cell receptor (beta chain) derives from a study of blood T cell repertoires in COVID-19. With V trimmed by 4 bases and J by 6 bases, 9 bases remained unmatched. CDR1 and CDR2 (germline): MNHEY, SMNVEV (reference sequence). The CDR3 has 14 amino acids. Repertoires were generated with immunoSEQ multiplex PCR, while TCRdb's copy carries only in-frame clones and drops some. Of 400,000 or so clones listed, more than 75% are singletons. The sequencing sample was made of PBMCs or T cells enriched from blood (not recorded which). J is TRBJ2-7 and V is TRBV27, with 7 bases fitting TRBD1. This TCR came from a middle-aged man in a cohort exposed to, infected with or recovered from COVID-19 (not recorded which). The CDR3 region is CASSWHRGRGEQYF. The DNA for the CDR3 is TGTGCCAGCAGTTGGCACAGGGGCAGGGGCGAGCAGTACTTC.